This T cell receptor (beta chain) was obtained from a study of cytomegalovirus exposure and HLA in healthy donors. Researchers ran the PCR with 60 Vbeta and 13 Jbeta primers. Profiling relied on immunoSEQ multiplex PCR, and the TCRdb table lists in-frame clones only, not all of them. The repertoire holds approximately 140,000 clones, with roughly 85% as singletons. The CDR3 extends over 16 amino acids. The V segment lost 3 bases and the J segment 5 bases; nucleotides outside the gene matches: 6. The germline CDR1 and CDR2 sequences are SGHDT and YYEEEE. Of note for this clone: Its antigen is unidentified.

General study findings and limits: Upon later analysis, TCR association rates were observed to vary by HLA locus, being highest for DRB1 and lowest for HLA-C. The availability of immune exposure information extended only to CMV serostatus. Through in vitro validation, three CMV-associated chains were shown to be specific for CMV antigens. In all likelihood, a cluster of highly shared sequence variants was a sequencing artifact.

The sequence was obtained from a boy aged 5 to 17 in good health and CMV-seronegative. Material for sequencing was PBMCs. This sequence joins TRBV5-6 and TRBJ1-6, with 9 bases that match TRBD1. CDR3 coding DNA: TGTGCCAGCAGCTCCACAGACAGGGGGAATAATTCACCCCTCCACTTT. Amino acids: CASSSTDRGNNSPLHF.